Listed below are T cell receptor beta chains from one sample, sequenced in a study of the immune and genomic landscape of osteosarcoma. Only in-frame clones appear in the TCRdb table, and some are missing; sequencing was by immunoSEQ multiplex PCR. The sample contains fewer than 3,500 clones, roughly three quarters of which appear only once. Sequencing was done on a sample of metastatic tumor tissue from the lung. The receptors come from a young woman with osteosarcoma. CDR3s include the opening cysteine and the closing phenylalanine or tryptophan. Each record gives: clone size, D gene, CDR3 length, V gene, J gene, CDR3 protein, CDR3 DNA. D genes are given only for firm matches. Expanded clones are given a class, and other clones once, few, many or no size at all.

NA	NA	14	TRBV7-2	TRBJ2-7	CASSFHIGTYEQYF	TGTGCCAGCAGCTTCCACATCGGGACCTACGAGCAGTACTTC
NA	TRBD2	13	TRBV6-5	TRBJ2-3	CASSLSGGGTQYF	TGTGCCAGCAGCTTGAGCGGGGGGGGTACGCAGTATTTT
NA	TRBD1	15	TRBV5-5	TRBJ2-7	CASSSPWDSYYEQYF	TGTGCCAGCAGCAGCCCCTGGGACAGCTACTACGAGCAGTACTTC
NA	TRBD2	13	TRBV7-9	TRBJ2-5	CASSFGGGETQYF	TGTGCCAGCAGCTTCGGCGGGGGGGAGACCCAGTACTTC
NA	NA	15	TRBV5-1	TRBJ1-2	CASSLEGGQGYGYTF	TGCGCCAGCAGCCTGGAAGGGGGGCAGGGCTATGGCTACACCTTC
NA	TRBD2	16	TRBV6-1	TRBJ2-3	CASSEAGLVATDTQYF	TGTGCCAGCAGTGAAGCGGGACTAGTGGCCACAGATACGCAGTATTTT
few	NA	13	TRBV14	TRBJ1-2	CASSQSGYHGYTF	TGTGCCAGCAGCCAATCCGGGTACCATGGCTACACCTTC
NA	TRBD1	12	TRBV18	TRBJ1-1	CASGGENTEAFF	TGTGCCTCAGGGGGAGAGAACACTGAAGCTTTCTTT
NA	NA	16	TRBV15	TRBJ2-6	CATSRPGLSGANVLTF	TGTGCCACCAGCAGGCCAGGGTTGAGCGGGGCCAACGTCCTGACTTTC
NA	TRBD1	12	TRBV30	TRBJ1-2	CAGEAGGNGYTF	TGTGCCGGAGAGGCAGGGGGCAATGGCTACACCTTC
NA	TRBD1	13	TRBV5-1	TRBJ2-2	CASVGQGTGELFF	TGCGCCAGCGTTGGACAGGGCACCGGGGAGCTGTTTTTT
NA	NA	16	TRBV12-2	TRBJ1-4	CASRLVGRQDREKLFF	TGTGCAAGTCGCTTAGTTGGGCGGCAGGACCGAGAAAAACTGTTTTTT
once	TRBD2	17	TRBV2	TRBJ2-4	CASTGTSGLLAKNIQYF	TGTGCTAGCACCGGGACTAGCGGCTTACTAGCCAAAAACATTCAGTACTTC
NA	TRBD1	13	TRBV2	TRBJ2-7	CASRPGQNYEQYF	TGTGCCAGCAGACCGGGACAGAACTACGAGCAGTACTTT
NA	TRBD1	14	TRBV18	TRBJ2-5	CASSSTGVQETQYF	TGTGCCAGCTCATCGACAGGGGTGCAAGAGACCCAGTACTTC
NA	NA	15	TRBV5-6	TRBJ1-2	CASSRPRVSNYGYTF	TGTGCCAGCAGCCGACCGCGGGTTTCGAACTATGGCTACACCTTC
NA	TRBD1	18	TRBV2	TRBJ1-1	CASSDELLATGENTEAFF	TGTGCCAGCAGTGACGAACTACTGGCGACAGGGGAGAACACTGAAGCTTTCTTT